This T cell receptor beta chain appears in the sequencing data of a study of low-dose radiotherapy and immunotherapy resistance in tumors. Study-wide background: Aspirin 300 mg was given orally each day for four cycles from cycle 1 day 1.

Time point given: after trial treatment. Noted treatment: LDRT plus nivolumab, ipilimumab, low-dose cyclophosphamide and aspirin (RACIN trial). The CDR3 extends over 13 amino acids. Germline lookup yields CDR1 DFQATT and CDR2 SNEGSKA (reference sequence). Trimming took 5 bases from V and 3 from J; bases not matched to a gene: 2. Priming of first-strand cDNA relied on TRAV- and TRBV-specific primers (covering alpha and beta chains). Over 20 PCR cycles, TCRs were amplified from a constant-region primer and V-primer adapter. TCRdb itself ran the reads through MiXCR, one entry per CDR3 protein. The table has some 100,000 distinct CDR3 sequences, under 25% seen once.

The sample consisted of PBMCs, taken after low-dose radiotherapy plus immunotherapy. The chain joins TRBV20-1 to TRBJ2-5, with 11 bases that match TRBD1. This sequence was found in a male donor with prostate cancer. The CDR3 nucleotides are TGCAGTGCTGGGACAGGGGGTAAAGAGACCCAGTACTTC. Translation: CSAGTGGKETQYF.